The 19 T cell receptor beta chains below come from one sample, sequenced in a study of blood T cell repertoires in COVID-19. The method was immunoSEQ multiplex PCR; TCRdb's version includes in-frame clones alone and lacks a portion of them. The sample carries 450,000 to 500,000 clones, 80% to 90% recorded once. The sequenced material came from PBMCs or T cells enriched from blood (not recorded which). The receptors here all came from a woman aged 55-70 years who had recovered from COVID-19.

This clone was recorded only once. The rearrangement links TRBV14 to TRBJ2-6, with 9 bases matching TRBD2. CDR3 size: 19 residues. V gave up 4 bases and J gave up 2 bases; unmatched junction bases: 12. The germline CDR1 and CDR2 sequences are SGHDN and FVKESK. The CDR3 DNA is TGTGCCAGCAGCCCAGGGACTAGCAGGGCTCTAGCTGGGGCCAACGTCCTGACTTTC. Protein sequence: CASSPGTSRALAGANVLTF.

V and J are TRBV6-1 and TRBJ2-3, with TRBD2 matching over 11 bases. Germline-derived CDR1 and CDR2 are MNHNS and SASEGT. This CDR3 spans 18 amino acids. After removal of 4 bases from V and 1 base from J, the junction contained 10 bases not matched to a gene. CDR3 in DNA: TGTGCCAGCAGTGTAAGGACAACTAGCGGGGGACGCACAGATACGCAGTATTTT. Amino acids: CASSVRTTSGGRTDTQYF.

The rearrangement joins TRBV10-3 to TRBJ2-2, with D perhaps matching TRBD1 (5 bases). This CDR3 comprises 14 residues. Per germline, CDR1 ENHRY and CDR2 SYGVKD. Trimming removed 10 bases at V and 0 bases at J, with 12 bases between. The CDR3 region is CATKGRANTGELFF. CDR3 sequence (DNA): TGTGCCACAAAGGGCAGGGCGAACACCGGGGAGCTGTTTTTT.

The rearrangement uses TRBV3-1 (or the pseudogene TRBV3-2) and TRBJ1-2, with 12 bases lining up with TRBD1. This CDR3 has 16 amino acids. J was trimmed by 8 bases and V by 4 bases; bases with no gene match: 11. The V gene's germline CDR1 is LGHDT and CDR2 YNNKEL (reference sequence). The CDR3 DNA reads TGTGCCAGCAGCCCCTTACCGGGACAGGGGGCGAGGGGCTACACCTTC. Its translation: CASSPLPGQGARGYTF.

The chain joins TRBV5-5 to TRBJ1-4; possibly TRBD1 for D (5 bases). CDR3 length: 16 residues. The V and J ends lost 4 bases and 2 bases respectively, with 15 bases between them. Germline V gene data show CDR1 as SGHKS and CDR2 as YYEKEE (reference sequence). For the CDR3, the DNA is TGTGCCAGCAGCCGTTTAGGGGAGGGGACTAATGAAAAACTGTTTTTT. It is translated as CASSRLGEGTNEKLFF. The full variable domain, rest sourced from reference TRBV5-5 and TRBJ1-4, is DAGVTQSPTHLIKTRGQQVTLRCSPISGHKSVSWYQQVLGQGPQFIFQYYEKEERGRGNFPDRFSARQFPNYSSELNVNALLLGDSALYLCASSRLGEGTNEKLFFGSGTQLSVL.

This clone was found a few times. The gene calls are TRBV27 and TRBJ2-7, with 8 positions matching TRBD1. Looked up from germline, CDR1 is MNHEY and CDR2 is SMNVEV (reference sequence). The CDR3 contains 14 residues. With 5 bases clipped from V and 1 base from J, the junction kept 4 bases outside the gene matches. The CDR3 region is CASSPRTGSYEQYV. As DNA, the CDR3 is TGTGCCAGCAGTCCCCGGACAGGGTCCTACGAGCAGTACGTC.

The rearrangement uses TRBV6-5 and TRBJ1-1; D unresolved. Between the trimmed V and J ends, which lost 6 bases and 10 bases, there was a span of 24 bases. CDR1 is MNHEY and CDR2 is SVGAGI in the germline V gene. The CDR3 runs to 15 residues. CDR3 residues: CASRLNWELDTRAFF. In DNA, the CDR3 is TGTGCCAGCAGACTCAACTGGGAACTGGATACTAGAGCTTTCTTT.

The J gene is TRBJ2-2, the V gene TRBV5-1; no reliable D call. CDR1 and CDR2 (germline): SGHRS, YFSETQ. The CDR3 loop spans 14 amino acids. Trimming removed 3 bases from V and 1 base from J, with 7 bases in between. The CDR3 reads CASSSTVNTGELFF. CDR3 DNA: TGCGCCAGCAGCTCGACTGTGAACACCGGGGAGCTGTTTTTT. Full variable domain (outside the CDR3, taken from reference TRBV5-1 and TRBJ2-2): KAGVTQTPRYLIKTRGQQVTLSCSPISGHRSVSWYQQTPGQGLQFLFEYFSETQRNKGNFPGRFSGRQFSNSRSEMNVSTLELGDSALYLCASSSTVNTGELFFGEGSRLTVL.

CDR3: CASSVLALPYNEQFF. The CDR3 bases are TGTGCCAGCAGTGTTCTAGCGCTCCCCTACAATGAGCAGTTCTTC. The chain uses TRBV27 and TRBJ2-1; a possible D gene is TRBD2 (6 bases). The germline V gene encodes CDR1 MNHEY and CDR2 SMNVEV (reference sequence). This CDR3 contains 15 residues. Trimming removed 5 bases from V and 2 bases from J, with 13 bases in between.

CDR3 residues: CASSLFGGATNEKLFF. The CDR3 DNA reads as TGTGCCAGCAGCTTGTTCGGGGGTGCAACTAATGAAAAACTGTTTTTT. This chain uses TRBV5-6 with TRBJ1-4, with D perhaps TRBD1 (5 bases). The V end was cut by 1 base, the J end by 0 bases, with 10 bases between. Germline values: CDR1 SGHDT, CDR2 YYEEEE. The CDR3 sequence is 16 residues long.

This chain connects TRBV19 to TRBJ1-1; 8 bases agree with TRBD1. The CDR3 loop spans 17 amino acids. Germline V lookup: CDR1 LNHDA, CDR2 SQIVND (reference sequence). Trimming took 10 bases from V and 2 from J; bases not matched to a gene: 18. The CDR3 DNA reads TGTGCCACCACCAGGGGGCGCGGGGTTTCGGGAAACACTGAAGCTTTCTTT. It encodes CATTRGRGVSGNTEAFF.

In this sample, this clone turned up once. The V and J genes are TRBV19 and TRBJ1-2; 9 nucleotides align to TRBD1. The CDR3 contains 15 residues. With V trimmed by 5 bases and J by 4 bases, 8 bases remained unmatched. CDR1 and CDR2 from the germline V gene are LNHDA and SQIVND (reference sequence). The CDR3 nucleotides are TGTGCCAGTAGTTCCGGACAGGGGACCCTCTATGGCTACACCTTC. Its protein is CASSSGQGTLYGYTF.

CDR3 protein: CASSSQGLSYNEQFF. The DNA for the CDR3 is TGTGCCAGCAGCTCACAGGGGTTATCCTACAATGAGCAGTTCTTC. The V call is TRBV9, the J call TRBJ2-1; 7 bases align to TRBD1. Per the germline V gene, CDR1 is SGDLS and CDR2 is YYNGEE. The ends lost 4 bases at V and 1 base at J; junction bases unmatched: 5. The CDR3 spans 15 residues.

CDR3: CASNLGTVSNQPQHF. The CDR3, as DNA: TGTGCCAGCAACTTGGGGACAGTTAGCAATCAGCCCCAGCATTTT. This chain joins TRBV6-5 and TRBJ1-5; 7 positions agree with TRBD1. The CDR3 extends over 15 amino acids. The junction had 6 bases not matched to a gene; V was cut back by 7 bases and J by 0 bases. CDR1 is MNHEY, CDR2 SVGAGI, per germline.

The V gene is TRBV3-1 (or the pseudogene TRBV3-2), the J gene TRBJ2-1; 10 bases are a match to TRBD2. V was pared by 5 bases and J by 4 bases, with 8 bases of the junction left unmatched. The germline V gene has CDR1 LGHDT and CDR2 YNNKEL (reference sequence). This CDR3 is 16 amino acids long. CDR3 amino acids: CASSEYSGGIYNEQFF. The DNA of the CDR3 is TGTGCCAGCAGCGAATATAGCGGGGGGATATACAATGAGCAGTTCTTC.

The chain joins TRBV10-2 to TRBJ1-5; D not resolved. Per the germline V gene, CDR1 is WSHSY and CDR2 is SAAADI. The CDR3 totals 13 residues. The V and J ends lost 2 bases and 2 bases respectively, with 4 bases between them. Written as DNA, the CDR3 is TGCGCCAGCAGTGAGACAGGCAATCAGCCCCAGCATTTT. Amino acid sequence: CASSETGNQPQHF.

This rearrangement joins TRBV5-4 to TRBJ2-5; 7 nucleotides align to TRBD2. Germline V gene sequence: CDR1 SGHNT, CDR2 YYREEE (reference sequence). V gave up 4 bases and J gave up 0 bases; unmatched junction bases: 3. There are 14 residues in the CDR3. CDR3 in DNA: TGTGCCAGCAGCGCCGGGGGGTACCAAGAGACCCAGTACTTC. Translated: CASSAGGYQETQYF.

The rearrangement links TRBV5-8 to TRBJ1-2; tentatively, D is TRBD1 (6 bases). This CDR3 is built from 14 residues. Per the germline V gene, CDR1 is SGHTS and CDR2 is YDEGEE. V was clipped by 6 bases and J by 4 bases, with 16 bases between them. The CDR3 reads CASNPRTAFYGYTF. In nucleotides, the CDR3 is TGTGCCAGCAACCCCAGGACAGCCTTCTATGGCTACACCTTC. The full variable domain, its missing parts supplied by reference TRBV5-8 and TRBJ1-2, is EAGVTQSPTHLIKTRGQQATLRCSPISGHTSVYWYQQALGLGLQFLLWYDEGEERNRGNFPPRFSGRQFPNYSSELNVNALELEDSALYLCASNPRTAFYGYTFGSGTRLTVV.

This rearrangement joins TRBV9 to TRBJ2-3; tentative D call: TRBD2 (5 bases). Trimming left V 0 bases short and J 2 bases short, with 16 bases between. The V gene's germline CDR1 is SGDLS and CDR2 YYNGEE. The CDR3 runs to 17 residues. CDR3 sequence reads: CASSVGSGKPYTDTQYF. CDR3 in DNA: TGTGCCAGCAGCGTAGGAAGCGGCAAACCCTACACAGATACGCAGTATTTT. Based on the CDR3 plus reference TRBV9 and TRBJ2-3, the full variable domain is DSGVTQTPKHLITATGQRVTLRCSPRSGDLSVYWYQQSLDQGLQFLIQYYNGEERAKGNILERFSAQQFPDLHSELNLSSLELGDSALYFCASSVGSGKPYTDTQYFGPGTRLTVL.